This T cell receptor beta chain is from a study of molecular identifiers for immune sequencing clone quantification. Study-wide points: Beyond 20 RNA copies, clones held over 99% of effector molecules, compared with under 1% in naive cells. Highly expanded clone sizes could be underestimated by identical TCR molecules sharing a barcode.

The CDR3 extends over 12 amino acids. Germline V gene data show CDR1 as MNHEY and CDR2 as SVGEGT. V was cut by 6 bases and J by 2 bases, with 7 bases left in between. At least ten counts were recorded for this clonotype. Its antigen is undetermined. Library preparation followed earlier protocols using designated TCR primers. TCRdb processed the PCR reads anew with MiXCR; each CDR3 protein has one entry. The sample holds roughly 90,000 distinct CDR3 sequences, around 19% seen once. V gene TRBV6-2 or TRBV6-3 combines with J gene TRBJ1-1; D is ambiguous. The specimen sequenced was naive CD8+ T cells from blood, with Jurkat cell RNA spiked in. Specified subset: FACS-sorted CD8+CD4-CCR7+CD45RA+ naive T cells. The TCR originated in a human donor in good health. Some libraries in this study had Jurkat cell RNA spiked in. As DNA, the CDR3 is TGTGCCAGCAGATTCCCAAACACTGAAGCTTTCTTT. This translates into CASRFPNTEAFF.